The 26 T cell receptor beta chains below were found in one sample sequenced in a study of T cells in Graves' hyperthyroidism and ophthalmopathy. Template material for amplifying TCR beta CDR3 regions consisted of RNA transcripts. HTBI primers were used for first-round RT-PCR of the TCR CDR3. One entry per CDR3 protein results from TCRdb running MiXCR on the multiplex PCR reads. The sample has 300,000 to 450,000 distinct CDR3 sequences; roughly 15% are singletons. Sequenced material: blood. These receptors came from a woman aged 25 to 45 with Graves' ophthalmopathy.

In this sample, this clonotype turned up many times. The rearrangement uses TRBV5-6 and TRBJ1-5, with D tentatively TRBD1 (6 bases). CDR3 length: 14 amino acids. V was cut by 2 bases and J by 5 bases, with 11 bases left in between. Germline V gene data show CDR1 as SGHDT and CDR2 as YYEEEE. The CDR3 nucleotides are TGTGCCAGCAGCTTTAATCAGGGGCATCAGCCCCAGCATTTT. It encodes CASSFNQGHQPQHF.

This clonotype has at least ten counts. The chain carries TRBV29-1 and TRBJ1-1; no reliable D call. This CDR3 region has 18 residues. Germline CDR1 is SQVTM and CDR2 is ANQGSEA. The DNA of the CDR3 is TGCAACTTTAGCTTCATATTTATTCCCGGATCGGTGAACACTGAAGCTTTCTTT. Its translation is CNFSFIFIPGSVNTEAFF.

This clonotype was picked up many times. V gene TRBV20-1 combines with J gene TRBJ2-7, with a tentative D call TRBD1 (5 bases). The ends were cut back, 1 base at V and 6 bases at J, with 10 bases in the middle. CDR3 length: 12 residues. The germline V gene encodes CDR1 DFQATT and CDR2 SNEGSKA (reference sequence). The CDR3 bases are TGCAGTGCTAGAGTGGCTCAGGGCGAGCAGTACTTC. It encodes CSARVAQGEQYF.

This clonotype appeared many times. The V call is TRBV20-1, the J call TRBJ1-3, with a tentative D call TRBD1 (5 bases). CDR1 DFQATT and CDR2 SNEGSKA come from the germline V gene (reference sequence). Trimming removed 3 bases from V and 3 bases from J, with 9 bases in between. The CDR3 length is 13 residues. CDR3 loop: CSARFQGGNTIYF. The CDR3 region has the DNA TGCAGTGCTAGGTTTCAGGGTGGAAACACCATATATTTT.

This clonotype came up many times. The V and J genes are TRBV28 and TRBJ2-1; possibly TRBD2 for D (6 bases). The CDR3 contains 12 residues. Germline loops: CDR1 MDHEN, CDR2 SYDVKM. V gave up 6 bases and J gave up 8 bases, with 11 bases separating them. CDR3 sequence: CASRPWGDEQFF. For the CDR3, the DNA is TGTGCCAGCAGACCTTGGGGGGATGAGCAGTTCTTC.

The sample holds many counts of this clonotype. The rearrangement uses TRBV2 and TRBJ2-2; D remains ambiguous. Germline V gene lookup returns CDR1 SNHLY and CDR2 FYNNEI. This CDR3 region has 15 residues. V was trimmed by 5 bases and J by 6 bases, leaving 16 bases between them. The DNA of the CDR3 is TGTGCCAGCAGTCGAGGCCGAGGCGAGGCCGGGGAGCTGTTTTTT. The encoded protein is CASSRGRGEAGELFF.

This clonotype occurred a few times. The chain carries TRBV6-1 and TRBJ1-6; D gene ambiguous. Germline V gives CDR1 MNHNS, CDR2 SASEGT. This CDR3 is 17 amino acids long. Between the trimmed V and J ends, which lost 1 base and 10 bases, there was a span of 20 bases. The chain's CDR3 is CASSEVSVRGPYSPLHF. DNA for the CDR3: TGTGCCAGCAGTGAAGTTTCAGTGCGGGGTCCATACTCACCCCTCCACTTT.

V and J are TRBV3-1 and TRBJ2-1; 7 bases agree with TRBD2. V shed 4 bases and J 13 bases; nucleotides not matched to a gene: 10. Germline lookup yields CDR1 LGHDT and CDR2 YNNKEL (reference sequence). The CDR3 covers 13 residues. CDR3 in amino acids: CASSPTSREAQFF. Written as DNA, the CDR3 is TGTGCCAGCAGCCCGACTAGCCGGGAGGCCCAGTTCTTC.

This clonotype was found a few times. This may stem from a read error, because a much larger clone lies one nucleotide away. The V gene is TRBV12-3 or TRBV12-4, the J gene TRBJ1-2; D remains unclear. The CDR3 runs to 16 residues. The CDR3 loop reads CACSPTSGSTGYGYTF. The CDR3 DNA reads TGTGCCTGCAGTCCCACTAGCGGCAGTACGGGCTATGGCTACACCTTC.

This clonotype was found many times. At one boundary the junction diverges from the germline segment, which might be a read error. The chain has TRBV20-1 and TRBJ1-1, with D possibly being TRBD1 (6 bases). Germline V gene lookup returns CDR1 DFQATT and CDR2 SNEGSKA (reference sequence). The CDR3 length is 16 residues. Written as DNA, the CDR3 is TGCAGTGCTAGAGATACCGGAGGGGGGCTGAACTCTGAAGCTTTCTTT. This translates into CSARDTGGGLNSEAFF.

The rearrangement joins TRBV6-6 to TRBJ2-3; 11 bases are shared with TRBD2. CDR1 and CDR2 from the germline V gene are MNHNY and SVGAGI (reference sequence). This CDR3 region has 17 residues. V shed 0 bases, J shed 3 bases, and the junction held 5 bases outside the gene matches. Written as DNA, the CDR3 is TGTGCCAGCAGTTACTCGACTAGCGGGGTTCTAACAGATACGCAGTATTTT. It encodes CASSYSTSGVLTDTQYF.

This clonotype was observed a handful of times. This chain connects TRBV5-4 to TRBJ2-5; D tentatively fits TRBD1 or TRBD2 (5 bases each). The ends were cut back, 5 bases at V and 3 bases at J, with 14 bases in the middle. This CDR3 has 14 amino acids. Germline CDR1 SGHNT, CDR2 YYREEE (reference sequence). The CDR3, as DNA: TGTGCCAGCAGTCTGGGGCCAGCGGAAGAGACCCAGTACTTC. It specifies CASSLGPAEETQYF.

This clonotype has at least ten counts. The rearrangement links TRBV6-1 to TRBJ1-5, with 11 bases aligning to TRBD1. The CDR3 consists of 14 residues. The trim removed 7 bases at V and 9 bases at J, leaving 8 bases unmatched. Germline CDR1 MNHNS, CDR2 SASEGT. The CDR3 here is CASIKDRGLRPQHF. For the CDR3, the DNA is TGTGCCAGCATAAAGGACAGGGGGCTCCGGCCCCAGCATTTT.

This clonotype was observed at least ten times. The V call is TRBV28, the J call TRBJ2-1; D is unclear. The CDR3 spans 12 residues. Germline values: CDR1 MDHEN, CDR2 SYDVKM. Trimming took off 7 bases at V and 9 bases at J, with 13 bases between the two ends. In nucleotides, the CDR3 is TGTGCCAGCAACTCGGCGGCTCCTGAGCAGTTCTTC. Protein product: CASNSAAPEQFF.

This clonotype showed up many times. The chain carries TRBV2 and TRBJ1-6; D ambiguous. The V gene lost 3 bases and the J gene lost 9 bases, with 15 bases spanning the gap. The CDR3 loop spans 15 amino acids. Germline CDR1 SNHLY, CDR2 FYNNEI. The CDR3 DNA follows: TGTGCCAGCAGTGACTCGGGTACAAGGAGTTCACCCCTCCACTTT. Its translation is CASSDSGTRSSPLHF.

This clonotype was seen ten or more times. This chain joins TRBV6-1 and TRBJ2-4, with a tentative D call TRBD1 (6 bases). V lost 6 bases to trimming and J lost 3 bases, with 18 bases between them. Germline V CDR1 and CDR2: MNHNS, SASEGT. This CDR3 has 16 amino acids. In nucleotides, the CDR3 is TGTGCCAGCAGGGGTCCCTTTGGGGGCGACAAAAACATTCAGTACTTC. Translating it yields CASRGPFGGDKNIQYF.

This clonotype showed up many times. The chain is built from TRBV28 and TRBJ1-4; D gene ambiguous. The CDR3 is 11 residues long. Trimming removed 6 bases from V and 7 bases from J, with 6 bases in between. The germline CDR1 and CDR2 sequences are MDHEN and SYDVKM. This CDR3 is CASRLSEKLFF. In DNA, the CDR3 is TGTGCCAGCAGATTAAGTGAAAAACTGTTTTTT.

This clonotype has ten or more counts. The chain has TRBV2 and TRBJ1-2; tentative D call: TRBD1 (6 bases). The ends were cut back, 10 bases at V and 2 bases at J, with 17 bases in the middle. The CDR3 covers 14 residues. Germline loops: CDR1 SNHLY, CDR2 FYNNEI. The CDR3 bases are TGTGCCACCCGAAGGGACATTCCAAACTATGGCTACACCTTC. This translates into CATRRDIPNYGYTF.

The genes are TRBV4-1 and TRBJ1-2; TRBD1 is a possible D gene (5 bases). The CDR3 has 16 amino acids. V gave up 0 bases and J gave up 0 bases, with 11 bases separating them. CDR1 and CDR2 from the germline V gene are MGHRA and YSYEKL. The CDR3 loop reads CASSQESTAANYGYTF. CDR3 nucleotides: TGCGCCAGCAGCCAAGAGTCGACAGCAGCTAACTATGGCTACACCTTC.

This clonotype appeared many times. The chain recombines TRBV12-3 or TRBV12-4 with TRBJ2-5, with 9 bases fitting TRBD2. The CDR3 sequence is 14 residues long. Germline trimming cut 6 bases from V and 6 bases from J; bases unmatched to any gene: 8. CDR3 DNA: TGTGCCAGCAGCAGCGGGGGGCCCAAGAAGACCCAGTACTTC. Translated, it gives CASSSGGPKKTQYF.

Ten or more counts support this clonotype. This may come from a read error, since a much larger clone is one base off. The V gene is TRBV3-1, the J gene TRBJ2-1, with D unclear. The CDR3 extends over 11 amino acids. The V and J ends lost 4 bases and 5 bases respectively, with 3 bases between them. Germline V lookup: CDR1 LGHDT, CDR2 YNNKEL (reference sequence). CDR3: CASSRNNEQFF. The CDR3 DNA is TGTGCCAGCAGCCGAAACAATGAGCAGTTCTTC.

This clonotype was counted many times. CDR3 residues: CASSLDNTEAFF. The DNA for the CDR3 is TGCGCCAGCAGCTTGGACAACACTGAAGCTTTCTTT. This chain connects TRBV5-1 to TRBJ1-1; no definite D call. CDR1 is SGHRS and CDR2 is YFSETQ in the germline V gene. This CDR3 region has 12 residues. Trimming left V 0 bases short and J 2 bases short, with 2 bases between.

In regard to this clonotype: A much more abundant neighbour one base away suggests this may be a read error. The CDR3 ends on some other residue instead of the conserved phenylalanine or tryptophan, so this is likely a read error. This rearrangement joins TRBV6-5 to TRBJ1-2; D possibly corresponds to TRBD1 (5 bases). This CDR3 is 13 amino acids long. The V end was cut by 1 base, the J end by 7 bases, with 10 bases between. The germline V gene has CDR1 MNHEY and CDR2 SVGAGI. CDR3 coding DNA: TGTGCCAGCAGTTACTTACGGGGGGGTGGCTACACCCTC. Protein sequence: CASSYLRGGGYTL.

This clonotype has ten or more counts. The V gene is TRBV7-9, the J gene TRBJ2-1, with D unclear. Germline V gives CDR1 SEHNR, CDR2 FQNEAQ (reference sequence). Trimming removed 5 bases from V and 8 bases from J, with 19 bases in between. The CDR3 length is 15 residues. CDR3 region: CASSTRLLSQDEQFF. In nucleotides, the CDR3 is TGTGCCAGCAGCACCCGACTGCTAAGCCAGGATGAGCAGTTCTTC. The whole variable domain, filled in from reference TRBV7-9 and TRBJ2-1, reads DTGVSQNPRHKITKRGQNVTFRCDPISEHNRLYWYRQTLGQGPEFLTYFQNEAQLEKSRLLSDRFSAERPKGSFSTLEIQRTEQGDSAMYLCASSTRLLSQDEQFFGPGTRLTVL.

This clonotype was counted many times. The chain is built from TRBV28 and TRBJ2-5; 13 bases fit TRBD2. This CDR3 comprises 16 residues. CDR1 is MDHEN and CDR2 is SYDVKM in the germline V gene. With 4 bases clipped from V and 4 bases from J, the junction kept 6 bases outside the gene matches. CDR3 region: CASSSRLAGGRETQYF. The CDR3 DNA is TGTGCCAGCAGTTCCCGACTAGCGGGGGGCCGAGAGACCCAGTACTTC.

This clonotype was detected ten times or more. This rearrangement joins TRBV20-1 to TRBJ1-2; D is perhaps TRBD1 (5 bases). The CDR3 has 15 residues. Trimming took off 5 bases at V and 4 bases at J, with 20 bases between the two ends. Germline CDR1 reads DFQATT; CDR2 reads SNEGSKA (reference sequence). CDR3 residues: CSASPLGVNIYGYTF. Written as DNA, the CDR3 is TGCAGTGCTTCTCCCCTGGGGGTTAACATCTATGGCTACACCTTC.